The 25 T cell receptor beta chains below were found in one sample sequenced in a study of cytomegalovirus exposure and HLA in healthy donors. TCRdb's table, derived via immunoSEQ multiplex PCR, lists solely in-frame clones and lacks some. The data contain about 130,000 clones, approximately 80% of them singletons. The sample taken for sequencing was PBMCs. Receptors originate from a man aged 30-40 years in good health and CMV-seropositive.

CDR3 nucleotides: TGCGCCAGCAGCTTGGCTACAGGCTGGGGCACCGGGGAGCTGTTTTTT. Its protein is CASSLATGWGTGELFF. The V gene is TRBV5-1, the J gene TRBJ2-2, with D possibly matching TRBD1 (5 bases). V lost 0 bases and J lost 4, with 13 bases in between. Germline V gene data show CDR1 as SGHRS and CDR2 as YFSETQ. The CDR3 spans 16 residues.

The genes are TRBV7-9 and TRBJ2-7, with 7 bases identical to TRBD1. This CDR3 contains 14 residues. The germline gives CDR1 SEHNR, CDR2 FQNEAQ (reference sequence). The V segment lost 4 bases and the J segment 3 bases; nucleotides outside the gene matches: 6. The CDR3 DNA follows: TGTGCCAGCAGCTACCGGGACAGCCTCTACGAGCAGTACTTC. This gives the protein CASSYRDSLYEQYF.

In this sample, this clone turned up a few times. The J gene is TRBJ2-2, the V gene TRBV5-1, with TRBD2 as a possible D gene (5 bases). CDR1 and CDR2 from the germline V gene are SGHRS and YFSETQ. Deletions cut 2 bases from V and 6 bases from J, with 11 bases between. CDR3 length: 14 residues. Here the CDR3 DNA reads TGCGCCAGCAGCTTTACGGACTTCTCCGGGGAGCTGTTTTTT. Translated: CASSFTDFSGELFF.

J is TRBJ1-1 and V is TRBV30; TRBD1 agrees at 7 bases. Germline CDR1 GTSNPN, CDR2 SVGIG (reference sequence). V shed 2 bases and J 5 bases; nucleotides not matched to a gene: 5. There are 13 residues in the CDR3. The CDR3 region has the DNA TGTGCCTGGAGTAGACAGGGCGGGACTGAAGCTTTCTTT. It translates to CAWSRQGGTEAFF.

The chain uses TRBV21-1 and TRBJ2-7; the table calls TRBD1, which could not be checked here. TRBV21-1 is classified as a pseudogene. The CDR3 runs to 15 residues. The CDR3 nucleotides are TGTGCCAGCAGCGAACCGACAGGGGCCCCCTGCGAGCAGTACTTC. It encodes CASSEPTGAPCEQYF.

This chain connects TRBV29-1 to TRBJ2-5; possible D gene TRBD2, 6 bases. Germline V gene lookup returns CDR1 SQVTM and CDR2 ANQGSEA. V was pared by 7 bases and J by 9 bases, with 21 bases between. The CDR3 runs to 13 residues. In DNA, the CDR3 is TGCAGCGCCCAACGTGGACTAACGCAGGCCCAGTACTTC. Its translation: CSAQRGLTQAQYF.

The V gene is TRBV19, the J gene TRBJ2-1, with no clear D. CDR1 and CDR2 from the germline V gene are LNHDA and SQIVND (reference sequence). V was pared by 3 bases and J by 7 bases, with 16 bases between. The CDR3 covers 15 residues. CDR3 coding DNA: TGTGCCAGTAGTATCGAGGATCCCGTTCGGAATGAGCAGTTCTTC. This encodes CASSIEDPVRNEQFF.

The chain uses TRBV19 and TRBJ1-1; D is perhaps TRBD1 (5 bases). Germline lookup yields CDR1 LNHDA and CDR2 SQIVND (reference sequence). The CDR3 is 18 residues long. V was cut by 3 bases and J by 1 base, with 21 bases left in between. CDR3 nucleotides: TGTGCCAGTAGTATCAGGTTCTTCAAGGGAGGGGCGAACACTGAAGCTTTCTTT. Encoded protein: CASSIRFFKGGANTEAFF.

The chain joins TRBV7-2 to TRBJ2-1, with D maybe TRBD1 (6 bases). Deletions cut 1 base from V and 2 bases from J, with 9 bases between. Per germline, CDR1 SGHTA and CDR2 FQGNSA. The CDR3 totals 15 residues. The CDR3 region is CASSLGTDPYNEQFF. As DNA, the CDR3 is TGTGCCAGCAGCTTAGGGACAGACCCCTACAATGAGCAGTTCTTC. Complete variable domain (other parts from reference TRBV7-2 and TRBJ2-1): GAGVSQSPSNKVTEKGKDVELRCDPISGHTALYWYRQSLGQGLEFLIYFQGNSAPDKSGLPSDRFSAERTGGSVSTLTIQRTQQEDSAVYLCASSLGTDPYNEQFFGPGTRLTVL.

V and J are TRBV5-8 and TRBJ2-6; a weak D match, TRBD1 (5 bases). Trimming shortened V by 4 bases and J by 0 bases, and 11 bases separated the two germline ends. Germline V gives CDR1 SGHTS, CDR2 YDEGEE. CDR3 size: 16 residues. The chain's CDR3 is CASSTTGRSGANVLTF. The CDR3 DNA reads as TGTGCCAGCAGCACAACAGGCCGCTCTGGGGCCAACGTCCTGACTTTC.

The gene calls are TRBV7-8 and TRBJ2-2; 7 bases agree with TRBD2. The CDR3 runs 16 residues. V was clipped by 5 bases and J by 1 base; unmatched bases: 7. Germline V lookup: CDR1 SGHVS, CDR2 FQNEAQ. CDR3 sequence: CASSLTGLKNTGELFF. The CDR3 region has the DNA TGTGCCAGCAGCCTTACGGGACTAAAGAACACCGGGGAGCTGTTTTTT.

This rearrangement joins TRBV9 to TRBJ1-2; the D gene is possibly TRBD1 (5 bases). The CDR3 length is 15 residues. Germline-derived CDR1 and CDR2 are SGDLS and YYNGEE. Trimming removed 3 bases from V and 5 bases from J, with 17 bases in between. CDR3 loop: CASSALEGLGYGYTF. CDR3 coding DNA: TGTGCCAGCAGCGCGTTGGAGGGGTTAGGATATGGCTACACCTTC.

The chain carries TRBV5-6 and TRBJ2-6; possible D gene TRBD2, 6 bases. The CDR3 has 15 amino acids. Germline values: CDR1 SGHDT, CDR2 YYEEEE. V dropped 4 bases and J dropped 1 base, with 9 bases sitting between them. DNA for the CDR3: TGTGCCAGCAGCGGGCGGGGTTCTGGGGCCAACGTCCTGACTTTC. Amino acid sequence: CASSGRGSGANVLTF.

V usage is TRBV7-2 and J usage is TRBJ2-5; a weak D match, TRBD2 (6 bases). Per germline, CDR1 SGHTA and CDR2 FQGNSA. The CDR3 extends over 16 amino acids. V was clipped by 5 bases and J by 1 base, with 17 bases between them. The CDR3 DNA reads TGTGCCAGCAGCCCACAAGCCGGGGGTAGCCAAGAGACCCAGTACTTC. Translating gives CASSPQAGGSQETQYF.

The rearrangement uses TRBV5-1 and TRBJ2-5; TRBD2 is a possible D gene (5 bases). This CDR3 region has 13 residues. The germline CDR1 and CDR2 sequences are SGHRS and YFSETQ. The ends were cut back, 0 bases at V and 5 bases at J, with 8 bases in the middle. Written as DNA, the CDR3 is TGCGCCAGCAGCTTGGTGCCGGGGGAGACCCAGTACTTC. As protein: CASSLVPGETQYF.

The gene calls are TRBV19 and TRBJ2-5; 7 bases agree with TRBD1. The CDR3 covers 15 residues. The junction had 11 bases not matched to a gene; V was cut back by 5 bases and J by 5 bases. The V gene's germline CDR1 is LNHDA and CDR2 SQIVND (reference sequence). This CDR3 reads CASSPPDRLGETQYF. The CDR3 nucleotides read TGTGCCAGTAGTCCCCCGGACAGGCTGGGGGAGACCCAGTACTTC.

CDR3 nucleotides: TGCGCCAGCAGCCAAGAAACAGGTTTCACTGAAGCTTTCTTT. It specifies CASSQETGFTEAFF. The V gene is TRBV4-1, the J gene TRBJ1-1, with TRBD1 as a possible D gene (5 bases). The V end was cut by 0 bases, the J end by 4 bases, with 9 bases between. From germline, CDR1 is MGHRA and CDR2 YSYEKL. This CDR3 comprises 14 residues.

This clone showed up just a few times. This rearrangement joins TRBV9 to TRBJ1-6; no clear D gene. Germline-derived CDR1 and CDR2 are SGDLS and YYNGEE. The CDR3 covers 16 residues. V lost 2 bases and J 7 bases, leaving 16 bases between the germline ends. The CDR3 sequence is CASSVTGRWRNSPLHF. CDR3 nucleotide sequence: TGTGCCAGCAGCGTGACGGGGAGGTGGAGGAATTCACCCCTCCACTTT.

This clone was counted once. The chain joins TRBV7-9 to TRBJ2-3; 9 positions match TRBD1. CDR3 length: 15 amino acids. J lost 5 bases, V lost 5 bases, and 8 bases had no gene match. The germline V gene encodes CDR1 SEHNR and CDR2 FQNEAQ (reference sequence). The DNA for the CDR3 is TGTGCCAGCAGCCAACTACAGGGGGCTGGAGATACGCAGTATTTT. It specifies CASSQLQGAGDTQYF.

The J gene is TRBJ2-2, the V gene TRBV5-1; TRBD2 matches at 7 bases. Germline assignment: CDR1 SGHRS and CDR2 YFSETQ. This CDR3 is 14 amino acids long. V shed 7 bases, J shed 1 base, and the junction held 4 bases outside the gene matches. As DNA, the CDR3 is TGCGCCAGCGCGGGACTACAGAACACCGGGGAGCTGTTTTTT. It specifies CASAGLQNTGELFF.

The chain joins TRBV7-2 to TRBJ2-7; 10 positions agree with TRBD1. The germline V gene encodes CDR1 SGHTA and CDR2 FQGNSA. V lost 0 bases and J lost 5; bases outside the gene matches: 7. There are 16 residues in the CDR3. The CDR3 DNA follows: TGTGCCAGCAGCTTAGCGCCGGGACAGGGGATCCACGAGCAGTACTTC. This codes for CASSLAPGQGIHEQYF.

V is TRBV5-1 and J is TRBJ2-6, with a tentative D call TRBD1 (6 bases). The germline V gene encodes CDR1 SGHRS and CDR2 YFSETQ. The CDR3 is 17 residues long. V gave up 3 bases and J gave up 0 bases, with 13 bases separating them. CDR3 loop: CASSSLVGASGANVLTF. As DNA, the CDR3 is TGCGCCAGCAGCTCTCTAGTGGGGGCCTCTGGGGCCAACGTCCTGACTTTC.

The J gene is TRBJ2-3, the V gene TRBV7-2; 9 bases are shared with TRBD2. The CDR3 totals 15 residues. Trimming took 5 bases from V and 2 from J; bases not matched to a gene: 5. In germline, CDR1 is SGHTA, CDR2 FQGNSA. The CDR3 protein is CASSRTSGSTDTQYF. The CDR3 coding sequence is TGTGCCAGCAGCCGAACTAGCGGGTCCACAGATACGCAGTATTTT. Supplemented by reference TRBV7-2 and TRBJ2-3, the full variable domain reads GAGVSQSPSNKVTEKGKDVELRCDPISGHTALYWYRQSLGQGLEFLIYFQGNSAPDKSGLPSDRFSAERTGGSVSTLTIQRTQQEDSAVYLCASSRTSGSTDTQYFGPGTRLTVL.

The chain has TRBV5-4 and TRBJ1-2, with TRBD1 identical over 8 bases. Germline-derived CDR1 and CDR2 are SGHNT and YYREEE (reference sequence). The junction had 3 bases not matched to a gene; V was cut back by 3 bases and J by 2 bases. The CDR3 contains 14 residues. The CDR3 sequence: CASSYGQGNYGYTF. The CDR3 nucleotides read TGTGCCAGCAGCTATGGACAGGGCAACTATGGCTACACCTTC.

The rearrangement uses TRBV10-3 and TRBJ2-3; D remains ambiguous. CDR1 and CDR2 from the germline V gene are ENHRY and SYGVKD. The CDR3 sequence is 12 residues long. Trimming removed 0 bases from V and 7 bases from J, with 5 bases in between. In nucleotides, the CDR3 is TGTGCCATCAGTGAGTCAGCAAATACGCAGTATTTT. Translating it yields CAISESANTQYF.